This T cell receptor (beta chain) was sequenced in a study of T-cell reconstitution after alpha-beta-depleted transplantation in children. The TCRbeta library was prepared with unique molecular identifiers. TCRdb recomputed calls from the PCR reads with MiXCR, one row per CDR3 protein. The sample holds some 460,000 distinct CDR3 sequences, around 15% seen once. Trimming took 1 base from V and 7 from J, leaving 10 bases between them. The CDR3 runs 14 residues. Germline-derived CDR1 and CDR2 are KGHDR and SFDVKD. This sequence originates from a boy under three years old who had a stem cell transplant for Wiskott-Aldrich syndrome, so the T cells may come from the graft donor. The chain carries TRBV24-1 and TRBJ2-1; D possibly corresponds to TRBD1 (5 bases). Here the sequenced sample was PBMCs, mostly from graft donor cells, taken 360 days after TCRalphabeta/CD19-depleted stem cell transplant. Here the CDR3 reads CATSDFLRGNEQFF. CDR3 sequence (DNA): TGTGCCACCAGTGATTTCTTAAGGGGTAATGAGCAGTTCTTC.